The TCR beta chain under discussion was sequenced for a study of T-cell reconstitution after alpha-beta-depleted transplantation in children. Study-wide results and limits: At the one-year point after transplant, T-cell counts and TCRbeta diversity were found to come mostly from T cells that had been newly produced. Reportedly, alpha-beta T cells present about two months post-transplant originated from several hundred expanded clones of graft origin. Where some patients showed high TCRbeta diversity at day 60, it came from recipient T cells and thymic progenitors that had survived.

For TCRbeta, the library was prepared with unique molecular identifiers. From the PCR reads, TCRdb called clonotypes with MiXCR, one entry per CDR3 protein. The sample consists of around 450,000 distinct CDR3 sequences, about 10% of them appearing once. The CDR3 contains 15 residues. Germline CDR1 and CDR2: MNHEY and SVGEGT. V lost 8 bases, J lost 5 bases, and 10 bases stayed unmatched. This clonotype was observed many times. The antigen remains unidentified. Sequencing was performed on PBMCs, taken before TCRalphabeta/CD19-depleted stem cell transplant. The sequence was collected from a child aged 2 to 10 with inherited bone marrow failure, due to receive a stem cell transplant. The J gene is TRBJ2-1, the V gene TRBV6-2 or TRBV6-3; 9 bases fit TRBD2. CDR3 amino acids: CASRGLRLADNEQFF. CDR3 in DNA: TGTGCCAGCCGGGGTTTGAGACTAGCGGACAATGAGCAGTTCTTC.